The 15 T cell receptor beta chains listed next were all sequenced from one sample in a study of identical twins. TCRdb used MiXCR to reprocess the 5' RACE reads, holding one entry per CDR3 protein. The sample comprises roughly 1,500,000 distinct CDR3 sequences, 25% to 35% of which are singletons, and about 0.25% rests with the top ten. The sequenced sample consisted of cord blood. The receptors come from a newborn girl in good health.

This clonotype was observed a handful of times. The chain links TRBV6-5 to TRBJ2-1; 12 nucleotides line up with TRBD2. The CDR3 loop spans 15 amino acids. V lost 2 bases, J lost 6 bases, and 2 bases stayed unmatched. Germline V gene data show CDR1 as MNHEY and CDR2 as SVGAGI. CDR3 sequence: CASSYLAGGSNEQFF. Here the CDR3 DNA reads TGTGCCAGCAGTTACCTAGCGGGAGGGAGCAATGAGCAGTTCTTC.

This clonotype showed up many times. This chain connects TRBV27 to TRBJ2-1; 11 bases are a match to TRBD2. Germline V gives CDR1 MNHEY, CDR2 SMNVEV (reference sequence). After removal of 6 bases from V and 7 bases from J, the junction contained 8 bases not matched to a gene. The CDR3 sequence is 15 residues long. The CDR3 sequence: CASSRGTSGSNEQFF. Here the CDR3 DNA reads TGTGCCAGCAGCCGTGGCACTAGCGGGAGTAATGAGCAGTTCTTC.

The sample holds a few counts of this clonotype. The chain employs TRBV27 and TRBJ2-7; 9 bases agree with TRBD1. Trimming removed 4 bases from V and 3 bases from J; junction bases left unmatched: 7. Looked up from germline, CDR1 is MNHEY and CDR2 is SMNVEV (reference sequence). CDR3 size: 15 residues. The chain's CDR3 is CASSYRYRGRYEQYF. The CDR3 nucleotides are TGTGCCAGCAGTTACAGATACAGGGGGCGCTACGAGCAGTACTTC.

The CDR3 loop is CSAWTESSYNSPLHF. The CDR3 DNA reads TGCAGTGCTTGGACAGAGAGCTCCTATAATTCACCCCTCCACTTT. V usage is TRBV20-1 and J usage is TRBJ1-6; maybe TRBD1 (6 bases). Deletions cut 5 bases from V and 0 bases from J, with 11 bases between. The germline CDR1 and CDR2 sequences are DFQATT and SNEGSKA (reference sequence). The CDR3 length is 15 residues.

This chain uses TRBV20-1 with TRBJ2-5; 7 bases align to TRBD2. The CDR3 has 13 amino acids. With V trimmed by 3 bases and J by 5 bases, 6 bases remained unmatched. The V gene's germline CDR1 is DFQATT and CDR2 SNEGSKA (reference sequence). The CDR3 coding sequence is TGCAGTGCTAGTCGGCTAGCGGCCGAGACCCAGTACTTC. This encodes CSASRLAAETQYF.

This clonotype turned up a few times. The chain has TRBV2 and TRBJ2-7; D is uncertain. The CDR3 has 15 amino acids. Germline CDR1 reads SNHLY; CDR2 reads FYNNEI. The V gene lost 3 bases and the J gene lost 2 bases, with 14 bases spanning the gap. CDR3 DNA: TGTGCCAGCAGTGAGGATCGGACCTATGCCTACGAGCAGTACTTC. It translates to CASSEDRTYAYEQYF.

The chain employs TRBV18 and TRBJ2-3; D gene uncertain. This CDR3 contains 14 residues. V was cut by 1 base and J by 6 bases, with 11 bases left in between. Germline V gene sequence: CDR1 KGHSH, CDR2 LQKENI. This CDR3 is CASSPRNRPDTQYF. The DNA of the CDR3 is TGTGCCAGCTCACCACGGAATCGACCGGATACGCAGTATTTT.

This clonotype occurred a few times. The chain joins TRBV6-2 or TRBV6-3 to TRBJ1-5; 8 bases are shared with TRBD1. Germline CDR1 reads MNHEY; CDR2 reads SVGEGT. This CDR3 has 17 amino acids. The trim removed 0 bases at V and 4 bases at J, leaving 8 bases unmatched. The CDR3 spells CASSYSTGGLLNQPQHF. Here the CDR3 DNA reads TGTGCCAGCAGTTACTCAACAGGGGGGCTACTTAATCAGCCCCAGCATTTT.

This clonotype was seen a handful of times. The genes are TRBV6-2 or TRBV6-3 and TRBJ1-1; no clear D. The CDR3 consists of 14 residues. V gave up 1 base and J gave up 2 bases, with 8 bases separating them. Germline V CDR1 and CDR2: MNHEY, SVGEGT. CDR3 sequence reads: CASSYFGLNTEAFF. The CDR3 region has the DNA TGTGCCAGCAGTTACTTTGGACTCAACACTGAAGCTTTCTTT.

This chain links TRBV5-6 with TRBJ2-3; weak D call: TRBD2 (6 bases). The V gene lost 0 bases and the J gene lost 4 bases, with 18 bases spanning the gap. The V gene's germline CDR1 is SGHDT and CDR2 YYEEEE. The CDR3 has 17 amino acids. The CDR3 DNA reads TGTGCCAGCAGCTTGGACTACGGGGGAGGAGGAGCAGATACGCAGTATTTT. Protein: CASSLDYGGGGADTQYF.

This clonotype was counted a few times. The chain carries TRBV7-9 and TRBJ1-1; D is undetermined. There are 12 residues in the CDR3. Germline V gene lookup returns CDR1 SEHNR and CDR2 FQNEAQ (reference sequence). Trimming removed 0 bases at V and 10 bases at J, with 9 bases between. In DNA, the CDR3 is TGTGCCAGCAGCTTAGCTCTGTTGGTAGCTTTCTTT. This translates into CASSLALLVAFF.

This chain links TRBV4-2 with TRBJ2-7; D possibly corresponds to TRBD2 (7 bases). Trimming removed 1 base from V and 2 bases from J, with 12 bases in between. The CDR3 contains 15 residues. Germline assignment: CDR1 LGHNA and CDR2 YNFKEQ. CDR3 nucleotides: TGTGCCAGCAGCCAAGCGTGGGGGGGCCCCTACGAGCAGTACTTC. Residues: CASSQAWGGPYEQYF.

This clonotype came up a few times. This chain links TRBV7-6 with TRBJ1-4, with a possible D match to TRBD1 (5 bases). V lost 4 bases and J lost 10, with 19 bases in between. The CDR3 is 15 residues long. Germline loops: CDR1 SGHVS, CDR2 FNYEAQ. The DNA for the CDR3 is TGTGCCAGCAGCTCGACCGGGACCATCGTAGGAAAACTGTTTTTT. Amino acid sequence: CASSSTGTIVGKLFF. The whole variable domain, remainder taken from reference TRBV7-6 and TRBJ1-4, is GAGVSQSPRYKVTKRGQDVALRCDPISGHVSLYWYRQALGQGPEFLTYFNYEAQQDKSGLPNDRFSAERPEGSISTLTIQRTEQRDSAMYRCASSSTGTIVGKLFFGSGTQLSVL.

The rearrangement uses TRBV20-1 and TRBJ1-6; maybe TRBD1 (6 bases). Germline V gene data show CDR1 as DFQATT and CDR2 as SNEGSKA (reference sequence). This CDR3 has 14 amino acids. V was pared by 3 bases and J by 8 bases, with 14 bases between. CDR3 region: CSASMRGLDSPLHF. CDR3 DNA: TGCAGTGCTAGTATGAGGGGGTTAGATTCACCCCTCCACTTT.

This chain uses TRBV9 with TRBJ2-2; 7 bases align to TRBD2. V gave up 3 bases and J gave up 0 bases; unmatched junction bases: 2. CDR1 is SGDLS and CDR2 is YYNGEE in the germline V gene. The CDR3 loop spans 15 amino acids. Here the CDR3 DNA reads TGTGCCAGCAGCGGAAGCGGGACGAACACCGGGGAGCTGTTTTTT. Translating gives CASSGSGTNTGELFF.